The present entry profiles one T cell receptor (beta chain) with its context. Antigen specificity is unknown. This sample is part of a study of cytomegalovirus exposure and HLA in healthy donors. Background on the study: The study's early data release held tens of millions of unique TCRs from HLA-typed donors.

The PCR used 60 Vbeta and 13 Jbeta primers. Repertoires were generated with immunoSEQ multiplex PCR, while TCRdb's copy carries only in-frame clones and drops some. The sample contains about 210,000 clones, roughly 73% of which appear only once. Overall study results and limits: Rarity marked most TCR sequences, yet some public TCRs occurred in many donors. About 87% or about 30% of the time was how often most TCR beta V segments were productive, according to an earlier analysis.

The CDR3 loop spans 13 amino acids. Germline CDR1 reads MNHEY; CDR2 reads SVGAGI. Between the trimmed V and J ends, which lost 4 bases and 1 base, there was a span of 7 bases. This chain connects TRBV6-5 to TRBJ1-1; no definite D call. The sequence was obtained from a boy aged 5 to 17 in good health and CMV-seronegative. Sequencing was done on a sample of PBMCs. The DNA of the CDR3 is TGTGCCAGCAGTTCCCCCGGGAACACTGAAGCTTTCTTT. It is translated as CASSSPGNTEAFF.